One and the same sample provided the 9 T cell receptor beta chains below, sequenced in a study of cytomegalovirus exposure and HLA in healthy donors. Use of 60 Vbeta and 13 Jbeta primers characterized the PCR. Method: immunoSEQ multiplex PCR; TCRdb's copy keeps in-frame clones and lacks some. The table has about 190,000 clones, around 80% seen once. The sequenced sample was PBMCs. The receptor source for this set is a boy aged 2 to 10 in good health and CMV-seronegative.

The V gene is TRBV19, the J gene TRBJ1-3, with D hard to call. Per germline, CDR1 LNHDA and CDR2 SQIVND (reference sequence). Trimming removed 4 bases at V and 0 bases at J, with 4 bases between. The CDR3 extends over 13 amino acids. The CDR3 nucleotides read TGTGCCAGTAGTAGAGGCTCTGGAAACACCATATATTTT. Amino acids: CASSRGSGNTIYF. The full variable domain, rest sourced from reference TRBV19 and TRBJ1-3, is DGGITQSPKYLFRKEGQNVTLSCEQNLNHDAMYWYRQDPGQGLRLIYYSQIVNDFQKGDIAEGYSVSREKKESFPLTVTSAQKNPTAFYLCASSRGSGNTIYFGEGSWLTVV.

The chain recombines TRBV5-4 with TRBJ2-5; D might be TRBD2 (6 bases). From germline, CDR1 is SGHNT and CDR2 YYREEE (reference sequence). The V end was cut by 5 bases, the J end by 4 bases, with 12 bases between. This CDR3 is 13 amino acids long. CDR3 loop: CASRGGLGETQYF. The DNA for the CDR3 is TGTGCCAGCAGGGGGGGATTGGGAGAGACCCAGTACTTC.

This clone was seen more than once but under ten times. Other nucleotide sequences in the sample specify the same CDR3. V and J are TRBV10-1 and TRBJ2-7; the match to TRBD2 covers 12 bases. This CDR3 comprises 18 residues. After removal of 2 bases from V and 0 bases from J, the junction contained 8 bases not matched to a gene. Germline V gene lookup returns CDR1 WNHNN and CDR2 SYGVQD (reference sequence). CDR3 loop: CASSETASGGVSSYEQYV. CDR3 bases: TGCGCCAGCAGTGAGACAGCTAGCGGGGGGGTGAGCTCCTACGAGCAGTACGTC.

The J gene is TRBJ2-1, the V gene TRBV29-1; 8 bases are a match to TRBD2. The CDR3 has 16 residues. Germline CDR1 SQVTM, CDR2 ANQGSEA. Germline trimming cut 0 bases from V and 0 bases from J; bases unmatched to any gene: 4. This chain's CDR3 is CSVEDLLADSYNEQFF. The CDR3 DNA is TGCAGCGTTGAAGACCTACTAGCGGACTCCTACAATGAGCAGTTCTTC.

V gene TRBV5-1 combines with J gene TRBJ2-5, with 9 bases lining up with TRBD1. With 5 bases clipped from V and 2 bases from J, the junction kept 7 bases outside the gene matches. CDR3 size: 15 residues. Germline CDR1 SGHRS, CDR2 YFSETQ. The CDR3 region is CASRAGQGVQETQYF. CDR3 nucleotide sequence: TGCGCCAGCAGAGCGGGACAGGGCGTTCAAGAGACCCAGTACTTC.

The chain joins TRBV12-5 to TRBJ2-1; 14 nucleotides agree with TRBD2. This CDR3 region has 19 residues. Trimming at V came to 3 bases and at J to 7 bases, leaving 14 bases not matched to a gene. Per the germline V gene, CDR1 is LGHNT and CDR2 is FRNRAP. The chain's CDR3 is CASGLEPRLAGGPGNEQFF. CDR3 in DNA: TGTGCTAGTGGTTTAGAACCTCGACTAGCGGGGGGGCCAGGGAATGAGCAGTTCTTC.

The chain uses TRBV5-1 and TRBJ1-2; maybe TRBD1 (6 bases). The CDR3 spans 16 residues. The germline V gene has CDR1 SGHRS and CDR2 YFSETQ. Deletions cut 0 bases from V and 3 bases from J, with 15 bases between. The CDR3 coding sequence is TGCGCCAGCAGCTTGGGTACAGGGATCAGGGACTATGGCTACACCTTC. It yields the protein CASSLGTGIRDYGYTF.

This clone was recorded once. Germline and junction disagree at one end, which may indicate a read error. The chain links TRBV7-9 to TRBJ2-3; D possibly corresponds to TRBD2 (5 bases). This CDR3 contains 13 residues. Germline loops: CDR1 SEHNR, CDR2 FQNEAQ (reference sequence). The CDR3 region is CANSFLATDTQYF. CDR3 bases: TGTGCCAACAGCTTTCTAGCCACAGATACGCAGTATTTT.

The chain is built from TRBV29-1 and TRBJ2-3, with 11 nucleotides matching TRBD1. The germline V gene encodes CDR1 SQVTM and CDR2 ANQGSEA. The length of the CDR3 is 13 residues. Germline trimming cut 8 bases from V and 4 bases from J; bases unmatched to any gene: 5. DNA for the CDR3: TGCAGCACGAGGACAGGGGGCTCAGATACGCAGTATTTT. Amino acids: CSTRTGGSDTQYF.